This TCR beta chain is drawn from a study of identical twins. The sample holds a few counts of this clonotype. Its antigen remains unidentified. One entry per CDR3 protein, called by TCRdb with MiXCR from the 5' RACE reads. The sample shows roughly 1,500,000 distinct CDR3 sequences, 32% of them seen only once. General study results and limits: Twins shared out-of-frame alpha sequences with excess low generation probability. Within cord blood, abundant beta clonotypes carried fewer insertions, but memory repertoires showed no such trend. Twin pairs had excess sharing that was weaker in beta out-of-frame sequences.

This receptor was obtained from a newborn girl in good health. The sequenced sample was cord blood.

The CDR3 spells CASSLTGENQPQHF. The DNA for the CDR3 is TGTGCCAGCAGCTTAACGGGGGAGAATCAGCCCCAGCATTTT. The V and J genes are TRBV7-9 and TRBJ1-5; TRBD1 might be the D (5 bases). V was shortened by 2 bases and J by 4 bases, with 9 bases between the two germline ends. The CDR3 is 14 residues long. Looked up from germline, CDR1 is SEHNR and CDR2 is FQNEAQ (reference sequence).